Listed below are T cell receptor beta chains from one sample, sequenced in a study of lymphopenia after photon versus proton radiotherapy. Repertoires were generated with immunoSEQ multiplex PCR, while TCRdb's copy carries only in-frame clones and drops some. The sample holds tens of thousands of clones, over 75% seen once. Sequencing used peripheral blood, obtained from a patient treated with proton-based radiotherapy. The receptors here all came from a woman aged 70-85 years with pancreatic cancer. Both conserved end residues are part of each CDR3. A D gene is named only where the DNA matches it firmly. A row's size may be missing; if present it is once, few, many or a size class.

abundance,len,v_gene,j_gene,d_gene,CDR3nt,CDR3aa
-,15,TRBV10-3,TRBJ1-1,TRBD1,TGTGCCAGCAGAGTAATGGACAGGAGCAACACTGAAGCTTTCTTT,CASRVMDRSNTEAFF
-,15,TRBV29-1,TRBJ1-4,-,TGCAGCGTTAGGTCCGACAGCACAACTAATGAAAAACTGTTTTTT,CSVRSDSTTNEKLFF
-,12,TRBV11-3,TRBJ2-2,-,TGTGCCAGCAGCTATTCACCGGGGGAGCTGTTTTTT,CASSYSPGELFF
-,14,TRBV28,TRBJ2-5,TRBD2,TGTGCCGGAGGACTAGCGGGAGGATTAGAGACCCAGTACTTC,CAGGLAGGLETQYF
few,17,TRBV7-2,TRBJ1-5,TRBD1,TGTGCCAGCAGCTCTAGGACAGGGACAGGGAGCCTTAAGTCCCAGCATTTT,CASSSRTGTGSLKSQHF
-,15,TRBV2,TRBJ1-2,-,TGTGCCAGCACTACGAACCAGGGATTGAACTATGGCTACACCTTC,CASTTNQGLNYGYTF
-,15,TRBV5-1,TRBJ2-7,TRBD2,TGCGCCAGCAGCGGGACTAGCGGGGACCCCTACGAGCAGTACTTC,CASSGTSGDPYEQYF
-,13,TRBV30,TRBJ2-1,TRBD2,TGTGCCTGGAGCGCTAGCGGGGTAAATGAGCAGTTCTTC,CAWSASGVNEQFF
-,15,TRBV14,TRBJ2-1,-,TGTGCCAGCAGCCTATGGACCGCGATATTCAATGAGCAGTTCTTC,CASSLWTAIFNEQFF
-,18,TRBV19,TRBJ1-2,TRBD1,TGTGCCAGTAGCCAAGCCGGGGACAGGTCAAGAGCTAACTATGGCTACACCTTC,CASSQAGDRSRANYGYTF
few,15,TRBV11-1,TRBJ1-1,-,TGTGCCAGCAGCTTAAAGGGCAGGGTGAACACTGAAGCTTTCTTT,CASSLKGRVNTEAFF
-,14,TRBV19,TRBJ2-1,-,TGTGCCAGTAGTGAGGGGACTGTTGGGAATGAGCAGTTCTTC,CASSEGTVGNEQFF
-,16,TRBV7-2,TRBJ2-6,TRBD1,TGTGCCAGCAGCGGATCAGGGGGCACTGGGGCCAACGTCCTGACTTTC,CASSGSGGTGANVLTF
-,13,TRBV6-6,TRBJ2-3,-,TGTGCCAGCATTGGGACTCTGGGAAATACGCAGTATTTT,CASIGTLGNTQYF
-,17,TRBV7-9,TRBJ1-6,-,TGCGCCAGCAGACGCTCGACCATATTCAGGCGTAATTCACCCCTCCACTTT,CASRRSTIFRRNSPLHF
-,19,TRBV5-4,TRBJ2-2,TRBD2,TGTGCCAGCAGCTCCTCCGGACGGCAACTAGCGGGAGGCACCGGGGAGCTGTTTTTT,CASSSSGRQLAGGTGELFF
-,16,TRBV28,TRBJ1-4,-,TGTGCCAGCAGTTTAACGGGAGCAGCGTATAATGAAAAACTGTTTTTT,CASSLTGAAYNEKLFF
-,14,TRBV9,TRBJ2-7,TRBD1,TGTGCCAGCAGCCCCGGACAGGGACGAGGCGAGCAGTACTTC,CASSPGQGRGEQYF
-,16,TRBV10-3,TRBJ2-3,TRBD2,TGTGCCATCAGGGGTACTAGCGGGAGGGCCCCAGATACGCAGTATTTT,CAIRGTSGRAPDTQYF
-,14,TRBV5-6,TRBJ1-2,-,TGTGCCACCACCAGACAATACAGGGAGGGCGGCTACACCTTC,CATTRQYREGGYTF
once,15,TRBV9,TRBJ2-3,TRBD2,TGTGCCAGCAGCAACAGCGGGGTCAGCACAGATACGCAGTATTTT,CASSNSGVSTDTQYF
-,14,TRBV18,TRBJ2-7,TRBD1,TGTGCCAGCTCACCCGGGACAGCAGTCTACGAGCAGTACTTC,CASSPGTAVYEQYF
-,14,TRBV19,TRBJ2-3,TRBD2,TGTGCCAGTAAACTAGCGGGAAACACAGATACGCAGTATTTT,CASKLAGNTDTQYF
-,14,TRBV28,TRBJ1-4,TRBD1,TGTGCCAGCAGAACAGGGGGCCTTAATGAAAAACTGTTTTTT,CASRTGGLNEKLFF
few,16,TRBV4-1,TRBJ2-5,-,TGCGCCAGCAGCCAAGATTTGGGACAACTTCAAGAGACCCAGTACTTC,CASSQDLGQLQETQYF
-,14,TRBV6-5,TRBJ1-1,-,TGTGCCAGCAGGGGTAATGGGTTAGGGACTGAAGCTTTCTTT,CASRGNGLGTEAFF
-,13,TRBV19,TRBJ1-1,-,TGTGCCAGTAGTATGGGCAGGGACACTGAAGCTTTCTTT,CASSMGRDTEAFF
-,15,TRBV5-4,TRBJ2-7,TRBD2,TGTGCCAGCAGCTTGGCCCTAGCGGGAGCCTACGAGCAGTACTTC,CASSLALAGAYEQYF
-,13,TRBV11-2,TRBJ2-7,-,TGTGCCAGCAGCTTAGGGCCAGACTACGAGCAGTACTTC,CASSLGPDYEQYF
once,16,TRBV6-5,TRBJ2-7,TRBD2,TGTGCCAGCAGTTACTCACGGGCTAGCGGTTCCTACGAGCAGTACTTC,CASSYSRASGSYEQYF
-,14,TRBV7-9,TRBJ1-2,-,TGTGCCAGCAGCTTTACAGGGATAGGGCATGGCTACACCTTC,CASSFTGIGHGYTF
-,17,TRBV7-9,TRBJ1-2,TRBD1,TGTGCCAGCAGTCAACGTCCAGGGGGCGCAAGGGACTATGGCTACACCTTC,CASSQRPGGARDYGYTF
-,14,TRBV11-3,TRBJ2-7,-,TGTGCCAGCAGCTTGGGTGGGGCCGGGGGTTCGCAGTACTTC,CASSLGGAGGSQYF
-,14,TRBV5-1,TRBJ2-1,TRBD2,TGCGCCAGCAAACTAGCGGGAGAATTAAATGAGCAGTTCTTC,CASKLAGELNEQFF
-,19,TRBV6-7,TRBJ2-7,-,TGTGCCAGCAGTTACCAAAACCTGATTGGGACAAGTAGCTCCTACGAGCAGTACTTC,CASSYQNLIGTSSSYEQYF
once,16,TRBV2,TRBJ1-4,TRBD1,TGTGCCAGCATTGGACAGGGAGTGAGGGCTAATGAAAAACTGTTTTTT,CASIGQGVRANEKLFF
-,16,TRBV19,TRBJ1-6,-,TGTGCCAGTAGTATAGAGGTGTGGAGCAATAATTCACCCCTCCACTTT,CASSIEVWSNNSPLHF